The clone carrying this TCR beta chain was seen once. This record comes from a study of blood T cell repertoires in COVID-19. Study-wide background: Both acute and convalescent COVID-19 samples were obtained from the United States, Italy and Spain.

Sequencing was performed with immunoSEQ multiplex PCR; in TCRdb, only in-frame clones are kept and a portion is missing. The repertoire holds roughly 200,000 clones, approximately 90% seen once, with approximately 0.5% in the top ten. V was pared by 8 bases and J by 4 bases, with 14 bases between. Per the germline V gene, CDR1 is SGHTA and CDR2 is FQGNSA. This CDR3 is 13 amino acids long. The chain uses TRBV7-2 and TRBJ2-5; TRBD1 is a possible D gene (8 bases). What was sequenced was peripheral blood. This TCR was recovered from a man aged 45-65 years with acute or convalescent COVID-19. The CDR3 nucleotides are TGTGCCAGCCAACAGGGGGGGGGAGAGACCCAGTACTTC. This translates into CASQQGGGETQYF.